Below are 8 T cell receptor beta chains sequenced from a single sample in a study of Graves' ophthalmopathy and Graves' hyperthyroidism. CDR3 regions of TCR beta were amplified from RNA transcripts. RT-PCR in the first round used HTBI primers; a second-round multiplex PCR followed. Via MiXCR, TCRdb re-called the multiplex PCR reads, giving one row per CDR3 protein. The sample lists over a million distinct CDR3 sequences, approximately 35% seen once, with 11% in the top ten. Sequencing was carried out using peripheral blood or thyroid tissue (not recorded which). These TCRs come from an adult man with Graves' hyperthyroidism.

In its sample, this clonotype was seen a few times. This sequence joins TRBV19 and TRBJ1-2; D is unresolved. V dropped 0 bases and J dropped 8 bases, with 13 bases sitting between them. The germline CDR1 and CDR2 sequences are LNHDA and SQIVND (reference sequence). There are 14 residues in the CDR3. Here the CDR3 DNA reads TGTGCCAGTAGTATAGATTTTCCGGCGGCGGGCTACACCTTC. Its translation: CASSIDFPAAGYTF.

The CDR3 protein is CSARVGGGSNSPLHF. CDR3 bases: TGCAGTGCTAGAGTTGGGGGCGGGAGTAATTCACCCCTCCACTTT. The chain employs TRBV20-1 and TRBJ1-6; TRBD1 might be the D (6 bases). V shed 1 base and J shed 6 bases, with 13 bases lying between them. The length of the CDR3 is 15 residues. In germline, CDR1 is DFQATT, CDR2 SNEGSKA (reference sequence).

There are a few counts of this clonotype. The chain joins TRBV9 to TRBJ2-5, with TRBD1 as a possible D gene (6 bases). Deletions cut 4 bases from V and 5 bases from J, with 24 bases between. The CDR3 length is 17 residues. Germline CDR1 and CDR2: SGDLS and YYNGEE. The CDR3 loop reads CASSQLGLYRDRETQYF. CDR3 nucleotides: TGTGCCAGCAGCCAGCTCGGTCTTTACAGGGATAGGGAGACCCAGTACTTC.

In the case of this clonotype: Just one base apart from a much larger clone, this may be a read error. The chain uses TRBV7-9 and TRBJ2-7, with D perhaps TRBD2 (5 bases). Germline V gives CDR1 SEHNR, CDR2 FQNEAQ (reference sequence). Trimming cost V 5 bases and J 3 bases, with 17 bases left between them. The length of the CDR3 is 15 residues. DNA for the CDR3: TGTGCCAGCAGCCCCTCCGGGATAGGGAGCTACGAGCAGTACTTC. Amino acid sequence: CASSPSGIGSYEQYF. The full variable domain, completed using reference TRBV7-9 and TRBJ2-7, is DTGVSQNPRHKITKRGQNVTFRCDPISEHNRLYWYRQTLGQGPEFLTYFQNEAQLEKSRLLSDRFSAERPKGSFSTLEIQRTEQGDSAMYLCASSPSGIGSYEQYFGPGTRLTVT.

In its sample, this clonotype was seen many times. V is TRBV10-3 and J is TRBJ1-5; the match to TRBD1 covers 7 bases. The CDR3 runs 16 residues. V shed 7 bases and J 7 bases; nucleotides not matched to a gene: 16. Germline values: CDR1 ENHRY, CDR2 SYGVKD. The CDR3 region has the DNA TGTGCCATCACCTCCTCCCCCGGGACAGTGGAGCAGCCCCAGCATTTT. It is translated as CAITSSPGTVEQPQHF.

The J gene is TRBJ2-7, the V gene TRBV6-1; 7 bases map to TRBD1. Germline V gives CDR1 MNHNS, CDR2 SASEGT. This CDR3 region has 14 residues. V was pared by 6 bases and J by 2 bases, with 7 bases of the junction left unmatched. For the CDR3, the DNA is TGTGCCAGCAGCGGGACAGTAATAACCTACGAGCAGTACTTC. As protein: CASSGTVITYEQYF.

The table lists this clonotype with a few counts. It may be a read error: a sequence one base away is much more abundant. This chain connects TRBV7-9 to TRBJ1-5; D is unclear. Germline CDR1 reads SEHNR; CDR2 reads FQNEAQ (reference sequence). With 2 bases removed from V and 0 bases from J, the gap between germline ends came to 11 bases. This CDR3 spans 16 amino acids. CDR3 DNA sequence: TGTGCCAGCAGCTTAAGGGCAGAACCTAGCAATCAGCCCCAGCATTTT. This codes for CASSLRAEPSNQPQHF.

On this clonotype: This may arise from a read error, as a much more abundant clone is one base away. This chain links TRBV7-8 with TRBJ1-5, with TRBD1 identical over 7 bases. Germline trimming cut 2 bases from V and 0 bases from J; bases unmatched to any gene: 7. Germline CDR1 reads SGHVS; CDR2 reads FQNEAQ. The CDR3 totals 17 residues. The CDR3 nucleotides are TGTGCCAGCAGCTTAAAGGGACAGTTCCCTAGCAATCAGCCCCAGCATTTT. Translated: CASSLKGQFPSNQPQHF.